Below, 6 T cell receptor beta chains from the same sample are listed, as sequenced in a study of Tregs in tolerant kidney transplant recipients. Generated by immunoSEQ multiplex PCR, the TCRdb table keeps only in-frame clones and is missing some. The data contain around 52,000 clones, 83% of them singletons. Sample: CD4+ T cells from blood. The origin of the receptors is a human donor in good health.

The gene calls are TRBV10-3 and TRBJ2-3, with TRBD1 matching 8 bases. CDR3 length: 14 residues. The V and J ends lost 6 bases and 1 base, in that order; junction bases with no gene match: 3. Germline V gene data show CDR1 as ENHRY and CDR2 as SYGVKD. The CDR3 coding sequence is TGTGCCATCAGCGGACAGGGCGGCACAGATACGCAGTATTTT. Protein product: CAISGQGGTDTQYF.

This chain uses TRBV6-4 with TRBJ2-2; D not certain. Between the trimmed V and J ends, which lost 7 bases and 5 bases, there was a span of 11 bases. Germline assignment: CDR1 MRHNA and CDR2 SNTAGT. The CDR3 loop spans 13 amino acids. CDR3 sequence: CASKNTLTGELFF. The DNA for the CDR3 is TGTGCCAGCAAAAACACTCTGACCGGGGAGCTGTTTTTT.

The chain joins TRBV15 to TRBJ1-3; D remains unclear. Germline loops: CDR1 LNHNV, CDR2 YYDKDF (reference sequence). The CDR3 is 14 residues long. Trimming removed 0 bases at V and 4 bases at J, with 7 bases between. In nucleotides, the CDR3 is TGTGCCACCAGCAGAGACCCGGGGGGAAACACCATATATTTT. Its translation: CATSRDPGGNTIYF. Drawing the rest from reference TRBV15 and TRBJ1-3, the complete variable domain is DAMVIQNPRYQVTQFGKPVTLSCSQTLNHNVMYWYQQKSSQAPKLLFHYYDKDFNNEADTPDNFQSRRPNTSFCFLDIRSPGLGDTAMYLCATSRDPGGNTIYFGEGSWLTVV.

The chain couples TRBV7-2 to TRBJ2-1; the D is unclear. Trimming cost V 2 bases and J 4 bases, with 15 bases left between them. The CDR3 has 16 amino acids. Germline V gene lookup returns CDR1 SGHTA and CDR2 FQGNSA. The CDR3, as DNA: TGTGCCAGCAGCTTAAGCTGGCCACCACCTTACAATGAGCAGTTCTTC. As protein: CASSLSWPPPYNEQFF. The complete variable domain, with remaining parts taken from reference TRBV7-2 and TRBJ2-1, reads GAGVSQSPSNKVTEKGKDVELRCDPISGHTALYWYRQSLGQGLEFLIYFQGNSAPDKSGLPSDRFSAERTGGSVSTLTIQRTQQEDSAVYLCASSLSWPPPYNEQFFGPGTRLTVL.

The rearrangement links TRBV6-5 to TRBJ2-7, with TRBD2 identical over 7 bases. This CDR3 has 16 residues. The V and J ends lost 2 bases and 3 bases, in that order; junction bases with no gene match: 10. Germline values: CDR1 MNHEY, CDR2 SVGAGI. The CDR3 region has the DNA TGTGCCAGCAGTTACAATCATCTAGCGGAGTACTACGAGCAGTACTTC. Translated, it gives CASSYNHLAEYYEQYF.

The V and J genes are TRBV6-5 and TRBJ2-7; D perhaps matches TRBD2 (5 bases). V shed 6 bases and J shed 12 bases, with 15 bases lying between them. Germline V CDR1 and CDR2: MNHEY, SVGAGI. The CDR3 contains 11 residues. The CDR3 sequence: CASSRTGDWYF. The CDR3 DNA sequence: TGTGCCAGCAGCCGGACTGGGGATTGGTACTTC.